This TCR beta chain was identified during a study of T-cell memory formation after mild COVID-19. Notes on the study in general: Clones contracting across day 15 to 85 had a balanced CD4/CD8 profile; later expanding clones leaned CD4+. CD8+ contracting clones occupied EMRA, while CD4+ ones occupied mainly CM and EM.

About this clonotype itself: Its target is unknown.

MiXCR, run by TCRdb on the 5' RACE reads, gives a single entry per CDR3 protein. The sample shows approximately 300,000 distinct CDR3 sequences, approximately 8.4% of them seen only once. CDR1 is MNHNY, CDR2 SVGAGI, per germline (reference sequence). The CDR3 runs to 14 residues. The ends were cut back, 7 bases at V and 5 bases at J, with 15 bases in the middle. This clonotype was obtained from a man younger than 35 who had mild COVID-19 (a few samples of this study predate the infection). Cell type and time point are not known. This chain connects TRBV6-6 to TRBJ1-5, with D uncertain. The source material was PBMCs or a T cell subset sorted from them (not recorded which). CDR3 amino acids: CASTLWAADQPQHF. The CDR3, as DNA: TGTGCCAGCACCCTATGGGCAGCGGATCAGCCCCAGCATTTT.